This T cell receptor beta chain was identified in a study of early T cells in non-severe SARS-CoV-2 infection. As for the study in general: Chains were unpaired, as sequencing was done on bulk RNA from unsorted whole blood. Whole-study results and caveats: Matching against VDJdb likely underestimated virus-specific expansions, favoring anti-spike CD8.

Individual cDNA molecules were tagged with unique molecular identifiers. TCRdb called the 5' RACE reads again in MiXCR, with one record for every CDR3 protein. The data show just under 45,000 distinct CDR3 sequences, with roughly a tenth seen just once and about 9.5% held by the top ten. CDR3 length: 14 amino acids. Germline-derived CDR1 and CDR2 are DFQATT and SNEGSKA (reference sequence). Trimming cost V 5 bases and J 0 bases, with 12 bases left between them. Turning to this clonotype: Its antigen is unidentified.

Sequences were obtained from whole blood. The rearrangement links TRBV20-1 to TRBJ2-3, with a weak D call TRBD2 (6 bases). This clonotype was obtained from an adult who was a healthcare worker with PCR-confirmed SARS-CoV-2 infection or an uninfected control (not recorded which). The chain's CDR3 is CSAGGTSSTDTQYF. CDR3 nucleotide sequence: TGCAGTGCTGGAGGGACCTCTAGCACAGATACGCAGTATTTT.